This T cell receptor beta chain appears in the sequencing data of a study of T cells in pancreatic ductal adenocarcinoma. General study findings and limits: No significant tumor-blood clonality difference; means were about 0.12 and 0.073. Comparisons of tumor and blood clonality may show falsely lower tumor diversity. Blood had more productive templates and around 8.6-fold more unique clonotypes than tumor. This surgical cohort overrepresents the minority presenting with early-stage disease.

The selected patients with pancreatic ductal adenocarcinoma had surgery but no neoadjuvant therapy. CDR3 length equals 16 residues. After removal of 5 bases from V and 4 bases from J, the junction contained 14 bases not matched to a gene. Germline CDR1 is SGHTA and CDR2 is FQGNSA. A note on this clone: Its cognate antigen is unknown.

The data were produced by immunoSEQ multiplex PCR, yet TCRdb's version contains in-frame clones alone and is incomplete. The table includes about 29,000 clones, roughly nine tenths detected once. The V gene is TRBV7-2, the J gene TRBJ2-7; 7 positions match TRBD2. The clonotype comes from a human donor with pancreatic ductal adenocarcinoma. The sequencing input was PBMCs. CDR3 nucleotides: TGTGCCAGCAGCCGTATAGCTGTTCTAGCGGAGTACGAGCAGTACTTC. Its protein is CASSRIAVLAEYEQYF.